The present entry profiles one T cell receptor (beta chain) with its context. The data were produced by immunoSEQ multiplex PCR, yet TCRdb's version contains in-frame clones alone and is incomplete. The profile shows around 68,000 clones, less than 95% of them singletons. The ends were cut back, 5 bases at V and 4 bases at J, with 18 bases in the middle. Germline loops: CDR1 SEHNR, CDR2 FQNEAQ (reference sequence). This CDR3 spans 17 amino acids. The entry originates in a study of T cell changes during pregnancy in multiple sclerosis. J is TRBJ1-6 and V is TRBV7-9; D is perhaps TRBD1 (6 bases). Material: peripheral blood, obtained in the third trimester of pregnancy. The receptor was isolated from a female donor with multiple sclerosis, enrolled in a pregnancy study. CDR3 region: CASSHSTGSGYNSPLHF. DNA for the CDR3: TGTGCCAGCAGCCATTCCACAGGGAGCGGTTATAATTCACCCCTCCACTTT.